This TCR beta chain was sequenced during a study of blood T cell repertoires in COVID-19. For the study at large: Acute and convalescent COVID-19 samples came from the United States, Italy and Spain.

CDR3 length: 16 amino acids. Per germline, CDR1 SGDLS and CDR2 YYNGEE. The V gene lost 4 bases and the J gene lost 8 bases, with 22 bases spanning the gap. Profiled with immunoSEQ multiplex PCR; TCRdb holds only in-frame clones, not every one. This sample yields some 280,000 clones, of which roughly 90% are seen a single time; under 15% belongs to the top ten. This TCR derives from a woman aged 55-69 years with acute or convalescent COVID-19. Sequenced: peripheral blood. J is TRBJ2-4 and V is TRBV9; D may be TRBD2 (7 bases). This CDR3 reads CASSRPGGGGGDIQYF. The CDR3 nucleotides are TGTGCCAGCAGCCGCCCCGGGGGAGGGGGTGGAGACATTCAGTACTTC.